This T cell receptor beta chain was identified in a study of blood T cell repertoires in COVID-19. V lost 3 bases and J lost 0; bases outside the gene matches: 4. Germline V gene lookup returns CDR1 LGHDT and CDR2 YNNKEL (reference sequence). The CDR3 consists of 16 residues. Profiled with immunoSEQ multiplex PCR; TCRdb holds only in-frame clones, not every one. This table holds roughly 340,000 clones, about nine tenths found once. Sequenced input: peripheral blood. This TCR came from a woman in her 70s with COVID-19, enrolled during active disease. The chain combines TRBV3-1 (or the pseudogene TRBV3-2) with TRBJ1-2; 10 bases align to TRBD1. The CDR3 here is CASSQTGGYTNYGYTF. The CDR3, as DNA: TGTGCCAGCAGCCAGACAGGGGGCTACACTAACTATGGCTACACCTTC.